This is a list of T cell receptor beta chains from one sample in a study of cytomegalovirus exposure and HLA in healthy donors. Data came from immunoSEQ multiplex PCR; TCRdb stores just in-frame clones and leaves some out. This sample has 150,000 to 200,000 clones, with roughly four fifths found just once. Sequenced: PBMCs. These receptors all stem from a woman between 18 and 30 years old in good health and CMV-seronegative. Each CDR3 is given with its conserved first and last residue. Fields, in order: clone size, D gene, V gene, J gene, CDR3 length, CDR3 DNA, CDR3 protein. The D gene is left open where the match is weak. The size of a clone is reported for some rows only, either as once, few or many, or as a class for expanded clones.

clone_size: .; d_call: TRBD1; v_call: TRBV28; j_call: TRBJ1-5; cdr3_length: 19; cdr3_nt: TGTGCCAGCAGTCCCGGGACAGGGAGGATAAGGGTGAGCAATCAGCCCCAGCATTTT; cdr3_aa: CASSPGTGRIRVSNQPQHF
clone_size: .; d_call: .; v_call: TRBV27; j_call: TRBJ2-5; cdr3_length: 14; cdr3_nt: TGTGCCAGCAGTTTGGCCAGAGGGCGAGAGACCCAGTACTTC; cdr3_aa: CASSLARGRETQYF
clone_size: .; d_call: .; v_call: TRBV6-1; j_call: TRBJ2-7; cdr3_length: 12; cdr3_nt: TGTGCCCTGAGGCACGACTCCTACGAGCAGTACTTC; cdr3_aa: CALRHDSYEQYF
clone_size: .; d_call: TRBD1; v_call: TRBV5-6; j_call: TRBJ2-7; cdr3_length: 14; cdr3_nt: TGTGCCAGCAGCGCCTACAGGGGTACGGGGGAGCAGTACTTC; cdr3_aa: CASSAYRGTGEQYF
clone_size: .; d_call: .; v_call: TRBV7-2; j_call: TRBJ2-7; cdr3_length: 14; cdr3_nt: TGTGCCAGCAGCTTAGACAGGGGAGGCAACGAGCAGTACTTC; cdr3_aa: CASSLDRGGNEQYF
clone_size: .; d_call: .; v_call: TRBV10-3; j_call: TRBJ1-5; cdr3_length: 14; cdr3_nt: TGTGCCATCAGGTCCGGGGATGGCAATCAGCCCCAGCATTTT; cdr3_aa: CAIRSGDGNQPQHF
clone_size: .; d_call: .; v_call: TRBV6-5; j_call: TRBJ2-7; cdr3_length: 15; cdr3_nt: TGTGCCAGCAGGTACCCCCAAAGCGGTGGCTACGAGCAGTACTTC; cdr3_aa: CASRYPQSGGYEQYF
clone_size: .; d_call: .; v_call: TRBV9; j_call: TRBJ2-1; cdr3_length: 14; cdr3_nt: TGTGCCAGCAGCCCGGTTGGCTCCTACAATGAGCAGTTCTTC; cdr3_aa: CASSPVGSYNEQFF
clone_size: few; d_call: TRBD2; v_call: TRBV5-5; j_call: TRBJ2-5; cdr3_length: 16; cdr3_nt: TGTGCCAGCAGCCCTCCCTCGGGGGGGGGAGGTGAGACCCAGTACTTC; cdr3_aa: CASSPPSGGGGETQYF
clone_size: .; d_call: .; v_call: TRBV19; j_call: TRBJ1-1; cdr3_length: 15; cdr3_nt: TGTGCCAGTAGTATAGAAGGAAATGCGGACACTGAAGCTTTCTTT; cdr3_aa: CASSIEGNADTEAFF
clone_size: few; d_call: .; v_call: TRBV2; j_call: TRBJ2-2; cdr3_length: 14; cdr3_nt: TGTGCCAGCAGTACGCAGCGGGACACCGGGGAGCTGTTTTTT; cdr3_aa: CASSTQRDTGELFF
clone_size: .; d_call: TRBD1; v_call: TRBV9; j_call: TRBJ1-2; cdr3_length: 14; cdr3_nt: TGTGCCAGCAGCGTAGGGACAGGTTCCCATGGCTACACCTTC; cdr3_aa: CASSVGTGSHGYTF
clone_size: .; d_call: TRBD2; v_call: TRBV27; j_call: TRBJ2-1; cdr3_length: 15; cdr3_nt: TGTGCCAGCAGTTTATCCCCAAGACAGGCTAGCGGGATAATCTTC; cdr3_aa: CASSLSPRQASGIIF
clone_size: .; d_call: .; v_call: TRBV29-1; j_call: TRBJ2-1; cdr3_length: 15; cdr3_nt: TGCAGCGTTGAGTCCCCAGACGGGACCTACAATGAGCAGTTCTTC; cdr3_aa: CSVESPDGTYNEQFF
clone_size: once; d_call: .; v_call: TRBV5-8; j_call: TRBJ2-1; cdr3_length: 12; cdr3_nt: TGTGCCAGCAGCATTAGCGCCAATGAGCAGTTCTTC; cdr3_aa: CASSISANEQFF
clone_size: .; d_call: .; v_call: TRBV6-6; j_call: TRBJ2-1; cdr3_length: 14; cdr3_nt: TGTGCCAGCAGCATAGCCGAAATCTACAATGAGCAGTTCTTC; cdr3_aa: CASSIAEIYNEQFF
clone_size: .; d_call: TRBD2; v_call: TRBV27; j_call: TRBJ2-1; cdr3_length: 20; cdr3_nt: TGTGCCAGCAGTTTGCAGGGACTAGCGGGAGGAAAAAAGGTCAACAATGAGCAGTTCTTC; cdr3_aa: CASSLQGLAGGKKVNNEQFF
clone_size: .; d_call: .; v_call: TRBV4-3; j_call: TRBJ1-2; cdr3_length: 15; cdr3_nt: TGCGCCAGCAGCCAAGATAGCGGCCCGAACTATGGCTACACCTTC; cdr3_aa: CASSQDSGPNYGYTF
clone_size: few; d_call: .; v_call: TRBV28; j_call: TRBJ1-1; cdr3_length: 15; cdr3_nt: TGTGCCAGCAGTTCAGGGGAGGGATGGAACACTGAAGCTTTCTTT; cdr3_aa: CASSSGEGWNTEAFF
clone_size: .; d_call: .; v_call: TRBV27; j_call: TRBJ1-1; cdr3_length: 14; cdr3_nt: TGTGCCAGCAGTTTCGGGGGATACGGCACTGAAGCTTTCTTT; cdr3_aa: CASSFGGYGTEAFF
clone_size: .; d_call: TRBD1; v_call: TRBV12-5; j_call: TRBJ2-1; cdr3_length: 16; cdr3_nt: TGTGCTAGTGGTTTGGCCATCCACCCAGGGGGCAATGAGCAGTTCTTC; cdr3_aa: CASGLAIHPGGNEQFF
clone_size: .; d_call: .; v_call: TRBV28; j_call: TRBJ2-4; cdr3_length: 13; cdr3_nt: TGTGCCAGCAGCTCGACGGGTCGAAACATTCAGTACTTC; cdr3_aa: CASSSTGRNIQYF
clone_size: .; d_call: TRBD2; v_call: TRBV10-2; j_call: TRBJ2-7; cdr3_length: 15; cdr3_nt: TGCGCCAGCAAATACCGGGAGGAACCAACCTACGAGCAGTACTTC; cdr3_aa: CASKYREEPTYEQYF
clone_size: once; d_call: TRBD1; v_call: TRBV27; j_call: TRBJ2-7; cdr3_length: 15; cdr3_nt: TGTGCCAGCAGTCATCCCGGGACAGGGGGCAACGAGCAGTACTTC; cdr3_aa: CASSHPGTGGNEQYF
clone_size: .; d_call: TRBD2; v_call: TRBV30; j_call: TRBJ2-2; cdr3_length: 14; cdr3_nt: TGTGCCTGGAGTAGAGCGGGAGAAACCGGGGAGCTGTTTTTT; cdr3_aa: CAWSRAGETGELFF
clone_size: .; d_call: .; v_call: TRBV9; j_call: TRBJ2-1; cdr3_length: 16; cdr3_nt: TGTGCCAGCAGCCCCCAACCGGGACATAAGTCGGATGAGCAGTTCTTC; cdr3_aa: CASSPQPGHKSDEQFF
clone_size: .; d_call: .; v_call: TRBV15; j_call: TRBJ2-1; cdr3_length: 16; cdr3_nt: TGTGCCACCAGCAGGGGCGGGCCGAGCTCCTACAATGAGCAGTTCTTC; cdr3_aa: CATSRGGPSSYNEQFF
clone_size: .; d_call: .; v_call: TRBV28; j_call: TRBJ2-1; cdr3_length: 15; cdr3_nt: TGTGCCAGCAGTTTTATCGAGGGAGGCCCCGGGGGGCAGTTCTTC; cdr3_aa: CASSFIEGGPGGQFF
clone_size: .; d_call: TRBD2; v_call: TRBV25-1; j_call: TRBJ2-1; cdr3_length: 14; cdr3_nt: TGTGCCAGCAGGGGACTAGCGGGTTACAATGAGCAGTTCTTC; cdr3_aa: CASRGLAGYNEQFF
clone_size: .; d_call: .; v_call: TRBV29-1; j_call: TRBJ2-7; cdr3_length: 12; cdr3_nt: TGCAGCGTTTTCGGACAGCTGAACGAGCAGTACTTC; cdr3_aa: CSVFGQLNEQYF
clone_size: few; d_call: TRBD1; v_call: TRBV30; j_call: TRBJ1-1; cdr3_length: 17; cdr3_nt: TGTGCCTGGAGCGATGGTCACCTCGGGACAGGGCTCACTGAAGCTTTCTTT; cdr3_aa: CAWSDGHLGTGLTEAFF
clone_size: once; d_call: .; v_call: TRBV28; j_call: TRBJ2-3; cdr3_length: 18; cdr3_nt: TGTGCCAGCAGTTACCAAAGGGGTCTAGCGCTTAGCACAGATACGCAGTATTTT; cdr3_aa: CASSYQRGLALSTDTQYF
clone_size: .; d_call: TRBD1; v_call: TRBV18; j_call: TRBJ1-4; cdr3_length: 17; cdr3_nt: TGTGCCAGCTCACCACCGTCGGCTGGGACAGTTAATGAAAAACTGTTTTTT; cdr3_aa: CASSPPSAGTVNEKLFF
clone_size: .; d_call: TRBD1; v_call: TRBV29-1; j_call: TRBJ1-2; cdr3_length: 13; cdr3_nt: TGCAGCGCACCTGGACAGGGGGACTATGGCTACACCTTC; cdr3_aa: CSAPGQGDYGYTF
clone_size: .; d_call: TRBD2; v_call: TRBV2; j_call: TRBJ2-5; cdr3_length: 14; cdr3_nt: TGTGCCAGCAGTGTTACGGGAGGGACCGAGACCCAGTACTTC; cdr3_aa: CASSVTGGTETQYF
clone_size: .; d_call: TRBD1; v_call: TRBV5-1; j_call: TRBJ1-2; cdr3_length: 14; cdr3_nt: TGCGCCAGCAGCTTCACCGGGACAGGGTGTGGCTACACCTTC; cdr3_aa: CASSFTGTGCGYTF
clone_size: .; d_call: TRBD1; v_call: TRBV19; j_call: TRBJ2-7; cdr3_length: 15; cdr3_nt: TGTGCCAGTGCTCCGGGACAGGGGGGGCTCTACGAGCAGTACTTC; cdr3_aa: CASAPGQGGLYEQYF
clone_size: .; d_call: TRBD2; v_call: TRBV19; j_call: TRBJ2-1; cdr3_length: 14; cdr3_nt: TGTGCCAGTAGTATGAATGGCAGGGAGGGGTTTCAGTTCTTC; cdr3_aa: CASSMNGREGFQFF
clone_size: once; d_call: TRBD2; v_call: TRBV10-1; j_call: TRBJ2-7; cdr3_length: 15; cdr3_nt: TGCGCCAGCAGTGAGTCGAAAGCGGGAGGCTACGAGCAGTACTTC; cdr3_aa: CASSESKAGGYEQYF
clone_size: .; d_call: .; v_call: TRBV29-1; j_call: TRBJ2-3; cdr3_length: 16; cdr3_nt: TGCAGCGTTGTACTCGCGACAGGCGAAATCTCAGATACGCAGTATTTT; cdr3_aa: CSVVLATGEISDTQYF
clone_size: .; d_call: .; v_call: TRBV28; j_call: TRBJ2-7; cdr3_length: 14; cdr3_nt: TGTGCCAGCAGTCGCAGGGGTTCCCTATACGAGCAGTACTTC; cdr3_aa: CASSRRGSLYEQYF
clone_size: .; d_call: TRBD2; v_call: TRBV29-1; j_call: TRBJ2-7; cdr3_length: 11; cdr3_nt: TGCAGCGTTCCTGGACTAGCGGAGCAGTACTTC; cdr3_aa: CSVPGLAEQYF
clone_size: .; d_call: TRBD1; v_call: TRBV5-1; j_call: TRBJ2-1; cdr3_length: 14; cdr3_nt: TGCGCCAGCAGCTTGCCCGGGACAGCCAATGAGCAGTTCTTC; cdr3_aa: CASSLPGTANEQFF
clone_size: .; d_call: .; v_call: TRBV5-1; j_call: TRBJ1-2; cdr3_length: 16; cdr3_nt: TGCGCCAGCAGCTTGGCCGAGACGGGAGGGGACTATGGCTACACCTTC; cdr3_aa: CASSLAETGGDYGYTF
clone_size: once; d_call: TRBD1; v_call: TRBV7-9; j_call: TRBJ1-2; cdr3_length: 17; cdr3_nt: TGTGCCAGCAGCTTAGACCCGGGACAGGGCCTTAACTATGGCTACACCTTC; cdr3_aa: CASSLDPGQGLNYGYTF
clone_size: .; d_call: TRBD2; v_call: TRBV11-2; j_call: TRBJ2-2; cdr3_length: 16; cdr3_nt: TGTGCCAGCAGCTCGCCTAGAGGGACTAGCACCGGGGAGCTGTTTTTT; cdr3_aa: CASSSPRGTSTGELFF
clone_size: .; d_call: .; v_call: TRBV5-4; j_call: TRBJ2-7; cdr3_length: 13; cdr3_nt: TGTGCCAGCAGCTTGCAGGGGGGAAACGAGCAGTACTTC; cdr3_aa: CASSLQGGNEQYF
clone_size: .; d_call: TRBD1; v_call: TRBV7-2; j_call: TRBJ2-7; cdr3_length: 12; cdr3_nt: TGTGCCGTGGGGCAGGGGGCTTACGAGCAGTACTTC; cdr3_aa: CAVGQGAYEQYF
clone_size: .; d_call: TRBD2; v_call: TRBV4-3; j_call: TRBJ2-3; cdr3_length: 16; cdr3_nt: TGCGCCAGCAGCCCGGGACTAGCGGGAGTAACAGATACGCAGTATTTT; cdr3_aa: CASSPGLAGVTDTQYF
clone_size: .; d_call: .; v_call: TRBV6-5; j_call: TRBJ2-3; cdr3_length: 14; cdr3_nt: TGTGCCAGCAGTTACAGCGCCGAGTCAGATACGCAGTATTTT; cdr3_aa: CASSYSAESDTQYF
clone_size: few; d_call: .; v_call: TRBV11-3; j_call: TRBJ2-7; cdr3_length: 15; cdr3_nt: TGTGCCAGCAGCCCACGGACTGGAAACTCCTACGAGCAGTACTTC; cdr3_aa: CASSPRTGNSYEQYF
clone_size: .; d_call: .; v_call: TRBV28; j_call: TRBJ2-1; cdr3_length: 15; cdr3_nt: TGTGCCAGCACCCAGGTCGGGCCAGGGAAAAATGAGCAGTTCTTC; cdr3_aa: CASTQVGPGKNEQFF
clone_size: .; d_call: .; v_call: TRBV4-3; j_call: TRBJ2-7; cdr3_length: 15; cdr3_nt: TGCGCCAGCAGCCAAGCGGCTGCGGGGAGCGACGAGCAGTACTTC; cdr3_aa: CASSQAAAGSDEQYF
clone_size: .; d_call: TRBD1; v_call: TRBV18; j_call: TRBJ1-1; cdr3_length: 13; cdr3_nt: TGTGCCAGCTCATGGGGACAGGGGGCGGAAGCTTTCTTT; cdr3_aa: CASSWGQGAEAFF
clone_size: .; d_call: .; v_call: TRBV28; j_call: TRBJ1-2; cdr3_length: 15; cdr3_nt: TGTGCCAGCAGTGGGGACTTCTCACGCCTCTATGGCTACACCTTC; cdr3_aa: CASSGDFSRLYGYTF
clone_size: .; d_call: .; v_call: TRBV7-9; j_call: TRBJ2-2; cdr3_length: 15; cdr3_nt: TGTGCCAGCAGCTTTTTCCAGGGTCCTAACGGGGAGCTGTTTTTT; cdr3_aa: CASSFFQGPNGELFF
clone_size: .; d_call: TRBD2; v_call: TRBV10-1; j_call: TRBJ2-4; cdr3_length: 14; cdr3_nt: TGCGCCAGCAGTTTAGCGGGAGATCCGAACATTCAGTACTTC; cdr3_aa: CASSLAGDPNIQYF
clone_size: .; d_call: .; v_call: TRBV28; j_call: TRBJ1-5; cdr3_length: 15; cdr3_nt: TGTGCCAGCAGTCTAGGCGGCCCTAGCAATCAGCCCCAGCATTTT; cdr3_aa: CASSLGGPSNQPQHF
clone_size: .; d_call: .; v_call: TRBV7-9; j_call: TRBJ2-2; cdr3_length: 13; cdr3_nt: TGTGCCAGCAGCTTAACTGCCGGTTGGGAGCTGTTTTTT; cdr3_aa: CASSLTAGWELFF